These 6 T cell receptor beta chains were sequenced from one sample in a study of shared clonotypes between healthy human individuals. Assay: immunoSEQ multiplex PCR; the TCRdb copy retains only in-frame clones and omits some. Here the sample spans 850,000 to 1,200,000 clones, more than 65% being singletons. What was sequenced was memory CD4+ T cells sorted from blood. Subset meaning: CD45RA-negative fraction. These receptors were collected from a man younger than 35 in good health.

The genes are TRBV28 and TRBJ2-7, with D possibly matching TRBD1 (5 bases). Germline loops: CDR1 MDHEN, CDR2 SYDVKM. The CDR3 length is 14 residues. V lost 2 bases and J 2 bases, leaving 10 bases between the germline ends. The chain's CDR3 is CASSLTQVTYEQYF. The CDR3 DNA reads TGTGCCAGCAGTTTAACACAGGTAACCTACGAGCAGTACTTC.

CDR3 sequence reads: CASSPQQGSTEAFF. CDR3 sequence (DNA): TGTGCCAGCTCACCACAACAGGGTAGCACTGAAGCTTTCTTT. The rearrangement uses TRBV18 and TRBJ1-1, with a tentative D call TRBD1 (6 bases). The CDR3 spans 14 residues. V was pared by 1 base and J by 4 bases, with 10 bases between. In germline, CDR1 is KGHSH, CDR2 LQKENI.

This clone has only a few counts. A read error may account for a junction end that differs from germline. The J gene is TRBJ2-2, the V gene TRBV7-7; 8 nucleotides line up with TRBD1. From germline, CDR1 is SSHAT and CDR2 FNYEAQ (reference sequence). This CDR3 contains 14 residues. CDR3 in DNA: TGTGCTAGCAAGACAGGGGTCGACACCGGGGAGCTGTTTTTT. Translating it yields CASKTGVDTGELFF.

CDR3 DNA sequence: TGTGCCAGCAGCTTAGTGGCTGGAAATGAGCAGTTCTTC. Residues: CASSLVAGNEQFF. The chain couples TRBV7-8 to TRBJ2-1; D unclear. The CDR3 length is 13 residues. V was pared by 1 base and J by 7 bases, with 8 bases between. Germline-derived CDR1 and CDR2 are SGHVS and FQNEAQ.

This sequence joins TRBV6-5 and TRBJ1-5; D uncertain. The germline gives CDR1 MNHEY, CDR2 SVGAGI. This CDR3 contains 12 residues. Trimming cost V 6 bases and J 9 bases, with 12 bases left between them. The CDR3 coding sequence is TGTGCCAGCAGACAAAAGGCCGGGCCCCAGCATTTT. Translation: CASRQKAGPQHF.

The J gene is TRBJ2-1, the V gene TRBV25-1, with D uncertain. V dropped 0 bases and J dropped 3 bases, with 15 bases sitting between them. The germline gives CDR1 MGHDK, CDR2 SYGVNS. The CDR3 loop spans 17 amino acids. The CDR3 sequence: CASSEYRSLNGYNEQFF. In DNA form, the CDR3 reads TGTGCCAGCAGTGAATACCGCAGCCTCAACGGCTACAATGAGCAGTTCTTC.